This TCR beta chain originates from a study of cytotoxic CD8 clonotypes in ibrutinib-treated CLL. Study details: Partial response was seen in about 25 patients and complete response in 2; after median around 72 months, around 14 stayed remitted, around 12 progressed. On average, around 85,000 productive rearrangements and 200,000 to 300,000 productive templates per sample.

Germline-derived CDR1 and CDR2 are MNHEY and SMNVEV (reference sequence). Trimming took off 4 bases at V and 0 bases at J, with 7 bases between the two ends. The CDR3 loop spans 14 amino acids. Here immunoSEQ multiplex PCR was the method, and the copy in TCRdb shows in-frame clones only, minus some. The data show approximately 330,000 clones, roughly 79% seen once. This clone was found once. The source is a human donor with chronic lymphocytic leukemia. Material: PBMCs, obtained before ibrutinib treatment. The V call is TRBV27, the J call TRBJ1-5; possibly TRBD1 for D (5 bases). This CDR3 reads CASSSGGSNQPQHF. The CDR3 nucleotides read TGTGCCAGCAGTTCCGGGGGTAGCAATCAGCCCCAGCATTTT.